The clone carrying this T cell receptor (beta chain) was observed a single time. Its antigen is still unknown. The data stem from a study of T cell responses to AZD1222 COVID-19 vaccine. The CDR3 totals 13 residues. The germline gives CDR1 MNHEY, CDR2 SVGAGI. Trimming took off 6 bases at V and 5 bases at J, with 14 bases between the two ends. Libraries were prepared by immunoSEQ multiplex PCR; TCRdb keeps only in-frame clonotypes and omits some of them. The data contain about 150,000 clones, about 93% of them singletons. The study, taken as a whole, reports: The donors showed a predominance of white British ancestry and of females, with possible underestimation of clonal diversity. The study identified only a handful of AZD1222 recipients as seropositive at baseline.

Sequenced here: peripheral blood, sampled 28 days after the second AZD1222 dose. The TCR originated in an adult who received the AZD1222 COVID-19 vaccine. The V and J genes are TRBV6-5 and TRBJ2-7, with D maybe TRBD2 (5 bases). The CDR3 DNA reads TGTGCCAGCAGGGCCGAGGGTCTCCACGAGCAGTACTTC. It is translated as CASRAEGLHEQYF.